The next 20 T cell receptor beta chains were all read from a single sample in a study of blood T cell repertoires in COVID-19. The data were produced by immunoSEQ multiplex PCR, yet TCRdb's version contains in-frame clones alone and is incomplete. The sample includes almost 250,000 clones, around 86% of them seen just once. The material sequenced was peripheral blood. The source of these receptors is an elderly woman with COVID-19, enrolled during active disease.

V gene TRBV6-1 combines with J gene TRBJ1-6, with a weak D call TRBD1 (5 bases). This CDR3 has 14 residues. Trimming shortened V by 3 bases and J by 7 bases, and 10 bases separated the two germline ends. Germline CDR1 is MNHNS and CDR2 is SASEGT. The CDR3 DNA follows: TGTGCCAGCAGTGAGCAGGCAGGGAATTCACCCCTCCACTTT. Its protein is CASSEQAGNSPLHF.

J is TRBJ2-5 and V is TRBV2, with 7 bases aligning to TRBD1. From germline, CDR1 is SNHLY and CDR2 FYNNEI. The CDR3 has 14 amino acids. V dropped 6 bases and J dropped 5; count of bases not matched to a gene: 9. Here the CDR3 DNA reads TGTGCCAGCAGCTGGCAGGGGGTAGTGGAGACCCAGTACTTC. Its protein is CASSWQGVVETQYF.

The V gene is TRBV11-3, the J gene TRBJ2-7; 8 bases fit TRBD1. CDR1 is SGHNT, CDR2 YENEEA, per germline. This CDR3 comprises 16 residues. After removal of 4 bases from V and 2 bases from J, the junction contained 10 bases not matched to a gene. The CDR3: CASSSHTNRGTYEQYF. CDR3 in DNA: TGTGCCAGCAGCTCCCACACCAACAGGGGGACCTACGAGCAGTACTTC.

The chain links TRBV9 to TRBJ2-2, with D possibly matching TRBD2 (6 bases). The CDR3 is 14 amino acids. Germline CDR1 SGDLS, CDR2 YYNGEE. The ends were cut back, 6 bases at V and 4 bases at J, with 13 bases in the middle. CDR3 coding DNA: TGTGCCAGCAAAGAAAGGGACTTCACCGGGGAGCTGTTTTTT. Encoded protein: CASKERDFTGELFF.

The V call is TRBV3-1 (or the pseudogene TRBV3-2), the J call TRBJ1-2; D not resolved. Trimming took off 0 bases at V and 7 bases at J, with 15 bases between the two ends. The CDR3 covers 15 residues. Germline CDR1 reads LGHDT; CDR2 reads YNNKEL (reference sequence). The CDR3, as DNA: TGTGCCAGCAGCCAAGATGCGGGGAGTTTGGGTGGCTACACCTTC. Its translation is CASSQDAGSLGGYTF.

The chain recombines TRBV7-9 with TRBJ1-6; D remains unclear. Germline CDR1 SEHNR, CDR2 FQNEAQ (reference sequence). Trimming removed 5 bases at V and 0 bases at J, with 14 bases between. The CDR3 spans 17 residues. The CDR3 nucleotides read TGTGCCAGCAGCCGAAACCAGGCAATCTCCTATAATTCACCCCTCCACTTT. Its protein product is CASSRNQAISYNSPLHF.

This clone showed up just a few times. The chain recombines TRBV10-2 with TRBJ1-4, with 7 bases that match TRBD1. This CDR3 spans 13 amino acids. Germline V gene lookup returns CDR1 WSHSY and CDR2 SAAADI. V lost 8 bases, J lost 3 bases, and 3 bases stayed unmatched. The CDR3 DNA is TGCGCCAGCGGTGGGACAGCTAATGAAAAACTGTTTTTT. It translates to CASGGTANEKLFF.

This clone was counted between two and nine times. The chain recombines TRBV7-2 with TRBJ1-4, with 7 bases matching TRBD1. Germline CDR1 SGHTA, CDR2 FQGNSA. The CDR3 is made up of 15 amino acids. Trimming took 0 bases from V and 8 from J; bases not matched to a gene: 6. The chain's CDR3 is CASSLAPGQREKLFF. In DNA form, the CDR3 reads TGTGCCAGCAGCTTAGCCCCGGGACAGAGAGAAAAACTGTTTTTT.

The DNA for the CDR3 is TGCAGCGTCCATAGCGGGGGTATGAATGAGCAGTTCTTC. Its protein product is CSVHSGGMNEQFF. The V and J genes are TRBV29-1 and TRBJ2-1; 9 bases align to TRBD2. CDR1 SQVTM and CDR2 ANQGSEA come from the germline V gene. The CDR3 covers 13 residues. Trimming cost V 6 bases and J 7 bases; bases outside gene matches: 7.

The CDR3 loop reads CASSRQGTRYGYTF. The CDR3 DNA reads TGTGCCAGCAGCCGACAGGGGACGCGGTATGGCTACACCTTC. This chain uses TRBV6-5 with TRBJ1-2, with 8 bases aligning to TRBD1. The trim removed 6 bases at V and 5 bases at J, leaving 8 bases unmatched. Germline loops: CDR1 MNHEY, CDR2 SVGAGI. The CDR3 totals 14 residues.

This chain uses TRBV2 with TRBJ1-2; TRBD1 matches 8 bases. The CDR3 consists of 14 residues. The V gene end was trimmed by 5 bases and the J gene end by 4 bases; junction bases not matched to a gene: 6. In germline, CDR1 is SNHLY, CDR2 FYNNEI. Here the CDR3 DNA reads TGTGCCAGCAGTACAGGGGGTACGGGCTATGGCTACACCTTC. Residues: CASSTGGTGYGYTF.

The chain employs TRBV11-2 and TRBJ2-7, with no clear D. Between the trimmed V and J ends, which lost 1 base and 1 base, there was a span of 5 bases. CDR1 and CDR2 (germline): SGHAT, FQNNGV. CDR3 length equals 13 residues. CDR3 nucleotide sequence: TGTGCCAGCAGCTTAGCGGAGTCCTACGAGCAGTACGTC. Translating it yields CASSLAESYEQYV.

This clone occurred a few times. The V and J genes are TRBV2 and TRBJ2-7; 8 bases map to TRBD2. V shed 1 base and J 1 base; nucleotides not matched to a gene: 3. Per germline, CDR1 SNHLY and CDR2 FYNNEI. The CDR3 covers 15 residues. CDR3: CASSEERGTSYEQYF. CDR3 DNA sequence: TGTGCCAGCAGTGAAGAGCGGGGGACTTCCTACGAGCAGTACTTC.

The V and J genes are TRBV6-6 and TRBJ1-2; no clear D gene. Trimming took off 4 bases at V and 1 base at J, with 7 bases between the two ends. Germline assignment: CDR1 MNHNY and CDR2 SVGAGI (reference sequence). CDR3 length: 13 amino acids. The DNA of the CDR3 is TGTGCCAGCAGTTCACGGGTTAACTATGGCTACACCTTC. This sequence encodes CASSSRVNYGYTF.

The V gene is TRBV7-2, the J gene TRBJ1-5; the D gene is possibly TRBD1 (5 bases). Trimming took 5 bases from V and 6 from J, leaving 8 bases between them. The germline V gene has CDR1 SGHTA and CDR2 FQGNSA. This CDR3 contains 12 residues. CDR3 bases: TGTGCCAGCAGCAGCAGGGTTCAGCCCCAGCATTTT. Translating gives CASSSRVQPQHF.

This clone was recorded a few times. The chain employs TRBV24-1 and TRBJ1-1; D remains ambiguous. Trimming pared 1 base from V and 11 bases from J, leaving 13 bases between. The length of the CDR3 is 13 residues. Looked up from germline, CDR1 is KGHDR and CDR2 is SFDVKD. CDR3 loop: CATSDFADSQAFF. CDR3 bases: TGTGCCACCAGTGATTTTGCGGACTCCCAGGCTTTCTTT.

This clone was recorded only once. This chain links TRBV5-1 with TRBJ2-5, with a weak D call TRBD2 (6 bases). The CDR3 contains 15 residues. V was pared by 2 bases and J by 5 bases, with 16 bases between. In germline, CDR1 is SGHRS, CDR2 YFSETQ. DNA of the CDR3: TGCGCCAGCAGCTTCGGAGGGCTTGACCTGGAGACCCAGTACTTC. This encodes CASSFGGLDLETQYF.

The chain couples TRBV9 to TRBJ2-3; 7 bases map to TRBD2. The CDR3 runs 17 residues. Germline CDR1 SGDLS, CDR2 YYNGEE. J was trimmed by 2 bases and V by 4 bases; bases with no gene match: 13. The CDR3 loop is CASSPRSPAGITDTQYF. CDR3 coding DNA: TGTGCCAGCAGCCCCCGTTCCCCAGCGGGGATCACAGATACGCAGTATTTT.

CDR3 amino acids: CASSDPPLREQYV. The DNA for the CDR3 is TGTGCCAGCAGTGACCCCCCCCTGAGGGAGCAGTACGTC. This chain connects TRBV6-1 to TRBJ2-7; D is uncertain. Trimming shortened V by 3 bases and J by 7 bases, and 13 bases separated the two germline ends. CDR1 and CDR2 (germline): MNHNS, SASEGT. This CDR3 spans 13 amino acids.

This chain's CDR3 is CASRLAGAYNEQFF. The CDR3 DNA is TGTGCCAGCAGACTAGCGGGGGCCTACAATGAGCAGTTCTTC. The chain couples TRBV28 to TRBJ2-1; 11 bases map to TRBD2. This CDR3 has 14 residues. With V trimmed by 6 bases and J by 2 bases, 0 bases remained unmatched. The V gene's germline CDR1 is MDHEN and CDR2 SYDVKM. Based on the CDR3 plus reference TRBV28 and TRBJ2-1, the full variable domain is DVKVTQSSRYLVKRTGEKVFLECVQDMDHENMFWYRQDPGLGLRLIYFSYDVKMKEKGDIPEGYSVSREKKERFSLILESASTNQTSMYLCASRLAGAYNEQFFGPGTRLTVL.